The entry below describes one T cell receptor (beta chain). No antigen is known for it. This entry belongs to a study of T cell responses to AZD1222 COVID-19 vaccine. Across the whole study: Second-dose schedules of about 4 or about 12 weeks were combined. Study conclusions and caveats: Epitopes outside B.1.351 and B.1.1.7 mutated regions reportedly drew nearly half of spike TCRs. Repertoire collection took place solely once the T cell response had peaked.

From germline, CDR1 is SNHLY and CDR2 FYNNEI. The CDR3 length is 16 residues. V dropped 7 bases and J dropped 0; count of bases not matched to a gene: 10. The repertoire was sequenced with immunoSEQ multiplex PCR; TCRdb's copy has only in-frame clones and lacks some. The sample has about 110,000 clones; 70% to 90% are singletons. The sample was peripheral blood, taken on day 0 of AZD1222 vaccination. This chain uses TRBV2 with TRBJ2-3, with 7 bases fitting TRBD2. The receptor's source is an adult in good health. The chain's CDR3 is CASTWGGLFSTDTQYF. CDR3 bases: TGTGCCAGCACCTGGGGGGGACTCTTTAGCACAGATACGCAGTATTTT.